This T cell receptor (beta chain) was recovered during a study of Tregs in tolerant kidney transplant recipients. The ends were cut back, 4 bases at V and 5 bases at J, with 9 bases in the middle. Looked up from germline, CDR1 is LNHDA and CDR2 is SQIVND (reference sequence). The length of the CDR3 is 13 residues. Sequencing used immunoSEQ multiplex PCR; TCRdb keeps in-frame clones, though not all of them. The repertoire consists of around 120,000 clones, with roughly nine tenths occurring once and the leading ten covering approximately 0.6%. The sample holds a few counts of this clone. The chain couples TRBV19 to TRBJ1-5, with D hard to call. The clonotype was recovered from a human donor in good health. The sample consisted of CD4+ T cells from blood. The CDR3 coding sequence is TGTGCCAGTAGTACGGCAGGACATCAGCCCCAGCATTTT. The encoded protein is CASSTAGHQPQHF.